This TCR beta chain comes out of a study of a mutant IDH1 vaccine in newly diagnosed glioma. Study at large: Vaccine dosing followed radiotherapy by 4-6 weeks, or accompanied temozolomide cycles.

Sequenced by immunoSEQ multiplex PCR; TCRdb stores in-frame clones only, minus some. Of more than 25,000 clones in the sample, almost 80% are singletons; the top ten hold approximately 9.4%. Study-wide points: Overall, 80% to 95% of patients had vaccine-induced immune responses.

The CDR3 contains 14 residues. Looked up from germline, CDR1 is KGHSH and CDR2 is LQKENI. V was clipped by 6 bases and J by 4 bases, with 16 bases between them. For this clone: Antigen: not known.

Stated time point: week 35, safety follow-up. In the vaccine, a single dose held 300 ug of the mutant IDH1 20-mer peptide, along with topical imiquimod. The genes are TRBV18 and TRBJ2-7, with D uncertain. Specimen: PBMCs, collected from a glioma patient whose treatment included an IDH1 peptide vaccine. This clonotype was sampled from a woman aged 30 to 39 with glioma. Some clones in this sample may be carry-over from other donors' samples. In DNA, the CDR3 is TGTGCCAGCTCGGCTCCCCAAGGGATATACGAGCAGTACTTC. This gives the protein CASSAPQGIYEQYF.